The next 21 T cell receptor beta chains were all read from a single sample in a study of blood T cell repertoires in COVID-19. Libraries were prepared by immunoSEQ multiplex PCR; TCRdb keeps only in-frame clonotypes and omits some of them. The sample holds around 120,000 clones; more than 60% are singletons and the top ten take roughly 2%. Material: peripheral blood. The source is a man aged 65 to 85 with acute or convalescent COVID-19.

V and J are TRBV12-5 and TRBJ2-5; the D gene is possibly TRBD2 (6 bases). This CDR3 contains 15 residues. Germline V CDR1 and CDR2: LGHNT, FRNRAP. V was shortened by 1 base and J by 5 bases, with 14 bases between the two germline ends. The CDR3 DNA is TGTGCTAGTGGTTTGGGAGCCCCTGGAGGGGAGACCCAGTACTTC. Its translation: CASGLGAPGGETQYF.

The chain carries TRBV12-1 and TRBJ1-6; TRBD1, the table's D call, lacks a check against the DNA. TRBV12-1 is a listed pseudogene. This CDR3 is 17 amino acids long. The CDR3 nucleotides are TGTGCCAGCAGCCCGACAGGGAAGGTCTTCTGTAATTCACCCCTCCACTTT. Its translation: CASSPTGKVFCNSPLHF.

The V gene is TRBV14, the J gene TRBJ2-1; 10 positions match TRBD1. The CDR3 spans 15 residues. The V gene's germline CDR1 is SGHDN and CDR2 FVKESK. Trimming took 4 bases from V and 3 from J; bases not matched to a gene: 3. The CDR3: CASSRRTGGYNEQFF. The CDR3 DNA reads TGTGCCAGCAGCCGCCGGACAGGGGGCTACAATGAGCAGTTCTTC.

J is TRBJ2-3 and V is TRBV4-1; 10 bases align to TRBD2. The CDR3 contains 16 residues. Unmatched junction bases numbered 9, after V lost 4 bases and J lost 5 bases. CDR1 and CDR2 from the germline V gene are MGHRA and YSYEKL. CDR3 region: CASSLRLAGGGDTQYF. DNA of the CDR3: TGCGCCAGCAGCCTCAGGTTAGCGGGGGGCGGAGATACGCAGTATTTT.

The gene calls are TRBV27 and TRBJ2-5; D is unclear. With 6 bases removed from V and 2 bases from J, the gap between germline ends came to 7 bases. This CDR3 region has 12 residues. Germline CDR1 is MNHEY and CDR2 is SMNVEV (reference sequence). CDR3 DNA sequence: TGTGCCAGCAGCCGTAATCAAGAGACCCAGTACTTC. Its protein is CASSRNQETQYF.

The genes are TRBV28 and TRBJ1-2; a possible D gene is TRBD1 (5 bases). This CDR3 is 14 amino acids long. V lost 5 bases, J lost 8 bases, and 18 bases lay in between. Germline V gene lookup returns CDR1 MDHEN and CDR2 SYDVKM. CDR3 coding DNA: TGTGCCAGCAGTCTAGGGGCAGGGCGTTGGGGCTACACCTTC. It yields the protein CASSLGAGRWGYTF.

V is TRBV25-1 and J is TRBJ1-6, with D unresolved. The V end was cut by 7 bases, the J end by 7 bases, with 20 bases between. The CDR3 totals 16 residues. Germline CDR1 is MGHDK and CDR2 is SYGVNS. CDR3 nucleotide sequence: TGTGCCAGCACCCCAATGGAGTCCGGAGGGAATTCACCCCTCCACTTT. This sequence encodes CASTPMESGGNSPLHF.

The chain has TRBV7-2 and TRBJ1-1; D not resolved. The CDR3 totals 13 residues. Per the germline V gene, CDR1 is SGHTA and CDR2 is FQGNSA. The ends were cut back, 5 bases at V and 1 base at J, with 8 bases in the middle. CDR3 sequence: CASSPQPNTEAFF. The DNA of the CDR3 is TGTGCCAGCAGCCCACAGCCGAACACTGAAGCTTTCTTT.

The CDR3 loop reads CASSVAQKNTEAFF. The CDR3 bases are TGTGCCAGCAGCGTAGCTCAGAAGAACACTGAAGCTTTCTTT. The gene calls are TRBV9 and TRBJ1-1; D is unclear. The CDR3 sequence is 14 residues long. Per the germline V gene, CDR1 is SGDLS and CDR2 is YYNGEE. V was cut by 0 bases and J by 1 base, with 7 bases left in between.

The rearrangement uses TRBV9 and TRBJ1-2; a weak D match, TRBD1 (6 bases). The CDR3 is 15 amino acids. The germline V and J ends were trimmed by 4 bases and 0 bases, with 13 bases remaining between them. From germline, CDR1 is SGDLS and CDR2 YYNGEE. The CDR3 loop reads CASSPQGIANYGYTF. DNA of the CDR3: TGTGCCAGCAGCCCACAGGGCATTGCTAACTATGGCTACACCTTC.

J is TRBJ2-7 and V is TRBV6-2 or TRBV6-3; 10 bases align to TRBD1. Germline lookup yields CDR1 MNHEY and CDR2 SVGEGT. There are 15 residues in the CDR3. V lost 4 bases, J lost 2 bases, and 5 bases stayed unmatched. CDR3 in amino acids: CASSLPTGGTYEQYF. DNA for the CDR3: TGTGCCAGCAGTTTACCGACAGGGGGCACCTACGAGCAGTACTTC.

This chain connects TRBV4-1 to TRBJ1-1; 9 bases fit TRBD1. Germline CDR1 and CDR2: MGHRA and YSYEKL. The CDR3 extends over 16 amino acids. V was clipped by 11 bases and J by 3 bases; unmatched bases: 16. CDR3 residues: CAQRFHRGDRDTEAFF. The DNA for the CDR3 is TGCGCCCAGAGATTCCACAGGGGGGACAGGGACACTGAAGCTTTCTTT.

This rearrangement joins TRBV24-1 to TRBJ2-5, with TRBD1 identical over 7 bases. This CDR3 spans 15 amino acids. Germline V lookup: CDR1 KGHDR, CDR2 SFDVKD. Trimming at V came to 4 bases and at J to 1 base, leaving 5 bases not matched to a gene. The CDR3 here is CATSDYRGRQETQYF. For the CDR3, the DNA is TGTGCCACCAGTGACTACAGGGGCCGCCAAGAGACCCAGTACTTC.

The rearrangement uses TRBV3-1 (or the pseudogene TRBV3-2) and TRBJ2-3, with TRBD2 identical over 8 bases. The CDR3 spans 16 residues. Unmatched junction bases numbered 3, after V lost 0 bases and J lost 1 base. Looked up from germline, CDR1 is LGHDT and CDR2 is YNNKEL (reference sequence). CDR3 sequence (DNA): TGTGCCAGCAGCCAAGAGGGGCGGGGGGGCACAGATACGCAGTATTTT. This encodes CASSQEGRGGTDTQYF.

The chain has TRBV27 and TRBJ2-3, with a possible D match to TRBD1 (6 bases). This CDR3 spans 16 amino acids. V was cut by 1 base and J by 4 bases, with 15 bases left in between. Germline V CDR1 and CDR2: MNHEY, SMNVEV (reference sequence). The CDR3 DNA sequence: TGTGCCAGCAGTTTATTAATACAGGGAAGTGCAGATACGCAGTATTTT. This codes for CASSLLIQGSADTQYF.

This clone occurred once. The V and J genes are TRBV19 and TRBJ2-5; the match to TRBD1 covers 7 bases. Per germline, CDR1 LNHDA and CDR2 SQIVND (reference sequence). The junction had 12 bases not matched to a gene; V was cut back by 10 bases and J by 4 bases. The CDR3 extends over 14 amino acids. CDR3 sequence reads: CATKTGTAVETQYF. Written as DNA, the CDR3 is TGTGCCACGAAGACCGGGACAGCCGTAGAGACCCAGTACTTC.

The chain couples TRBV10-2 to TRBJ2-2; tentative D call: TRBD2 (6 bases). The CDR3 loop spans 13 amino acids. V gave up 4 bases and J gave up 7 bases, with 10 bases separating them. CDR1 WSHSY and CDR2 SAAADI come from the germline V gene. The CDR3: CASSGYSGGELFF. CDR3 coding DNA: TGCGCCAGCAGTGGCTATAGCGGCGGGGAGCTGTTTTTT.

The chain joins TRBV13 to TRBJ1-6; 7 bases line up with TRBD1. The V segment lost 3 bases and the J segment 7 bases; nucleotides outside the gene matches: 3. This CDR3 has 14 residues. Germline CDR1 and CDR2: PRHDT and FYEKMQ (reference sequence). The CDR3 DNA follows: TGTGCCAGCAGCTTGGGACAGATAAATTCACCCCTCCACTTT. Its protein is CASSLGQINSPLHF.

The chain joins TRBV7-2 to TRBJ1-2; D is possibly TRBD1 (5 bases). V was shortened by 1 base and J by 4 bases, with 13 bases between the two germline ends. Germline lookup yields CDR1 SGHTA and CDR2 FQGNSA. CDR3 length: 15 residues. The CDR3 loop reads CASSLVVRQGYGYTF. In nucleotides, the CDR3 is TGTGCCAGCAGCTTAGTGGTTAGGCAGGGCTATGGCTACACCTTC.

This clone was recorded only once. The gene calls are TRBV7-9 and TRBJ2-7, with D possibly TRBD2 on 6 matching bases. Germline V CDR1 and CDR2: SEHNR, FQNEAQ (reference sequence). V lost 11 bases and J 3 bases, leaving 14 bases between the germline ends. This CDR3 has 12 amino acids. The chain's CDR3 is CAGSGGDYEQYF. DNA for the CDR3: TGTGCCGGGTCCGGGGGTGACTACGAGCAGTACTTC.

This clone was found once. The chain links TRBV7-2 to TRBJ2-1; D is unclear. Per the germline V gene, CDR1 is SGHTA and CDR2 is FQGNSA. V was cut by 5 bases and J by 4 bases, with 15 bases left in between. The CDR3 has 15 residues. Written as DNA, the CDR3 is TGTGCCAGCAGCCATAACAGTTTTGTGTACAATGAGCAGTTCTTC. Translated, it gives CASSHNSFVYNEQFF.